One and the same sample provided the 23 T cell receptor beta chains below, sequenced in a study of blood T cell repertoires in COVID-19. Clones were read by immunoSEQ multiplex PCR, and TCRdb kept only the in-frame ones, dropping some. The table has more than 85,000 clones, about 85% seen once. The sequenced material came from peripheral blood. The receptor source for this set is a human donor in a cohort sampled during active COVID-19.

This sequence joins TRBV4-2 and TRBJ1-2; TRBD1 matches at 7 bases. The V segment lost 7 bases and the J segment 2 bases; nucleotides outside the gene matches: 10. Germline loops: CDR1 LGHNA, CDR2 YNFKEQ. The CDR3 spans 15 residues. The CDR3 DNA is TGTGCCAGCACCTCAACAGACAGGGACAACTATGGCTACACCTTC. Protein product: CASTSTDRDNYGYTF.

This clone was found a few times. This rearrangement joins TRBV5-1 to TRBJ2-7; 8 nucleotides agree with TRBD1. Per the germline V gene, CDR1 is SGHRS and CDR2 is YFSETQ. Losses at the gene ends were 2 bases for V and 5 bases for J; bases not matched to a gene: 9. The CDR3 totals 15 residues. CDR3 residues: CASSLRQGALNEQYF. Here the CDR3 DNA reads TGCGCCAGCAGCTTAAGGCAGGGGGCTTTGAACGAGCAGTACTTC.

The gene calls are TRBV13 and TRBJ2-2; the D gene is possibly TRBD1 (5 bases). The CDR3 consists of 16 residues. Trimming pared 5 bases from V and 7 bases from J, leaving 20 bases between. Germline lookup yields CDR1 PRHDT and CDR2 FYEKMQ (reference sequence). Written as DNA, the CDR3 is TGTGCCAGCAGCCCAAGGGGTACCTCACCGGGCGGGGAGCTGTTTTTT. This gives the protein CASSPRGTSPGGELFF.

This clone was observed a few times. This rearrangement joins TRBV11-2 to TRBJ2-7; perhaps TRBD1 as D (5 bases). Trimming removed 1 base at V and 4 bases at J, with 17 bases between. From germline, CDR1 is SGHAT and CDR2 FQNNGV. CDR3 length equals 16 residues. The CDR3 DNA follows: TGTGCCAGCAGCTTAGTGGGGCAGAAGCCTTCGTACGAGCAGTACTTC. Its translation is CASSLVGQKPSYEQYF.

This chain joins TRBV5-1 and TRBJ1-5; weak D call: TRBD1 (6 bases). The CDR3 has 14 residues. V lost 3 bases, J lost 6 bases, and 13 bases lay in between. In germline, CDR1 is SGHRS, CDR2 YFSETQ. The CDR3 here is CASSSSGAGQPQHF. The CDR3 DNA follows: TGCGCCAGCAGCTCGTCAGGGGCTGGTCAGCCCCAGCATTTT.

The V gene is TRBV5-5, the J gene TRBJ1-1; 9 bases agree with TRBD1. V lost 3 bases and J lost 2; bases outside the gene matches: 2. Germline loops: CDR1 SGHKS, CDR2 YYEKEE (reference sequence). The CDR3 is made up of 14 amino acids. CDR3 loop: CASSWGQGNTEAFF. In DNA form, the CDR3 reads TGTGCCAGCAGCTGGGGACAGGGAAACACTGAAGCTTTCTTT.

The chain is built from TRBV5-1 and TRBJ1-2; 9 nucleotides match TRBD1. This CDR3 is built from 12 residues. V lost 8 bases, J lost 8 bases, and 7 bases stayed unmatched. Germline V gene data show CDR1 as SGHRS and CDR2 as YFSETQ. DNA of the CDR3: TGCGCCAGTACCGGGACAGGGACGGGCTACACCTTC. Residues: CASTGTGTGYTF.

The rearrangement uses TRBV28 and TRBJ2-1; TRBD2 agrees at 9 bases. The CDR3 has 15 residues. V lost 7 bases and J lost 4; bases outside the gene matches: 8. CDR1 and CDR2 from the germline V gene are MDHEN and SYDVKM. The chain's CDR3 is CASTLLAGPYNEQFF. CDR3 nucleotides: TGTGCCAGCACTCTCCTAGCGGGACCTTACAATGAGCAGTTCTTC.

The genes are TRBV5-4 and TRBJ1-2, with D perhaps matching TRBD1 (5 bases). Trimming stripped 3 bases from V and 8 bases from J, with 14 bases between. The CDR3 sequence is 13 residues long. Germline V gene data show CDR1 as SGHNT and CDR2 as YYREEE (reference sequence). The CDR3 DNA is TGTGCCAGCAGCTACTCCAGTAGGGGCGGCTACACCTTC. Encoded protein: CASSYSSRGGYTF.

The CDR3, as DNA: TGTGCCAGCAGTTTGACAGGGACGAACACCATATATTTT. It translates to CASSLTGTNTIYF. V gene TRBV12-3 or TRBV12-4 combines with J gene TRBJ1-3; 7 nucleotides match TRBD1. The CDR3 contains 13 residues. V lost 3 bases to trimming and J lost 7 bases; unmatched junction nucleotides: 3.

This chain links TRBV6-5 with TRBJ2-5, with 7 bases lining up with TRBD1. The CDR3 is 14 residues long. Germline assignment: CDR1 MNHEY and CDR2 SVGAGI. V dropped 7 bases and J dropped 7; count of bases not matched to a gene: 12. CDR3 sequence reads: CASTTQGTVGTQYF. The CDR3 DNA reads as TGTGCCAGCACCACTCAGGGGACAGTGGGGACCCAGTACTTC.

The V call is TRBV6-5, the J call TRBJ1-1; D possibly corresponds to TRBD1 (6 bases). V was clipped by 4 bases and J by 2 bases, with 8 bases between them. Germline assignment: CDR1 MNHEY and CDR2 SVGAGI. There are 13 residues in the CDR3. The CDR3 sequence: CASSLGHNTEAFF. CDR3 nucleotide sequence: TGTGCCAGCAGTTTGGGACACAACACTGAAGCTTTCTTT.

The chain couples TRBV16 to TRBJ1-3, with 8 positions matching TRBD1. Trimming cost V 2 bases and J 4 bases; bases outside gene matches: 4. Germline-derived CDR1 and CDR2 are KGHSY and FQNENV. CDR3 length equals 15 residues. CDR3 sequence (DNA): TGTGCCAGCAGCCAACAGGGGGCGCGAGGAAACACCATATATTTT. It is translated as CASSQQGARGNTIYF.

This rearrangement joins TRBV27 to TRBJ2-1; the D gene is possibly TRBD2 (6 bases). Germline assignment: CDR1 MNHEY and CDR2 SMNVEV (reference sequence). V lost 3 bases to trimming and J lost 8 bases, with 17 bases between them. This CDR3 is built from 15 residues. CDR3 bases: TGTGCCAGCAGTTTTTTAGCGGACGACTTTTATGAGCAGTTCTTC. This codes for CASSFLADDFYEQFF.

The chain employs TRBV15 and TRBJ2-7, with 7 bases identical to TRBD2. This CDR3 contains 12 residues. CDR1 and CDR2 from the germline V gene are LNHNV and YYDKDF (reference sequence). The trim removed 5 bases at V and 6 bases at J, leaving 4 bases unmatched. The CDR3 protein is CATSASGAEQYF. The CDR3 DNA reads TGTGCCACCAGCGCTAGCGGAGCCGAGCAGTACTTC. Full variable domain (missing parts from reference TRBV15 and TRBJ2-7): DAMVIQNPRYQVTQFGKPVTLSCSQTLNHNVMYWYQQKSSQAPKLLFHYYDKDFNNEADTPDNFQSRRPNTSFCFLDIRSPGLGDTAMYLCATSASGAEQYFGPGTRLTVT.

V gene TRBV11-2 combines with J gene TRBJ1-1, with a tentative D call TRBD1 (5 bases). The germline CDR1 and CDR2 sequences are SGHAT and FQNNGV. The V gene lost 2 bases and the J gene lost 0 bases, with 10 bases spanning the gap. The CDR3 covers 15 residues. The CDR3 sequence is CASSLWGGLNTEAFF. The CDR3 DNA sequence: TGTGCCAGCAGCTTATGGGGCGGATTGAACACTGAAGCTTTCTTT.

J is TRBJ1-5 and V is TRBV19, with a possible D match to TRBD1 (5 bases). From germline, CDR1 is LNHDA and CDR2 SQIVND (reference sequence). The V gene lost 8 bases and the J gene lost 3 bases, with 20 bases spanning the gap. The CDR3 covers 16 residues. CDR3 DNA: TGTGCCAGTGCTAGTATTGGGTCAGGGCCCAATCAGCCCCAGCATTTT. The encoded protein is CASASIGSGPNQPQHF.

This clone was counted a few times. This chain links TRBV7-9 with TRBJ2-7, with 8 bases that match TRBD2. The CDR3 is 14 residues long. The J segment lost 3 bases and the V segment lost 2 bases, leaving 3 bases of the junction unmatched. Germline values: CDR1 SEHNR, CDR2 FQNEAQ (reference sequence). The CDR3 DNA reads TGTGCCAGCAGCTTAACGGGGACTAGCTACGAGCAGTACTTC. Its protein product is CASSLTGTSYEQYF.

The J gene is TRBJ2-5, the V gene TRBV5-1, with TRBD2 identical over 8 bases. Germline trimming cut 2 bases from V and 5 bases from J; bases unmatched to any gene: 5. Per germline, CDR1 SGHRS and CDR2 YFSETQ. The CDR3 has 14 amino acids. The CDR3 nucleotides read TGCGCCAGCAGCTTAGCGGGAGTGAGGGAGACCCAGTACTTC. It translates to CASSLAGVRETQYF.

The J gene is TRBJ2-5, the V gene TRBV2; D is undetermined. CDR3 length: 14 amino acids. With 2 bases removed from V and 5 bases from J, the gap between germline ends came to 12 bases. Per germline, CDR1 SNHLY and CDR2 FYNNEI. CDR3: CASSEIPGRETQYF. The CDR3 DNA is TGTGCCAGCAGTGAAATCCCGGGTCGGGAGACCCAGTACTTC.

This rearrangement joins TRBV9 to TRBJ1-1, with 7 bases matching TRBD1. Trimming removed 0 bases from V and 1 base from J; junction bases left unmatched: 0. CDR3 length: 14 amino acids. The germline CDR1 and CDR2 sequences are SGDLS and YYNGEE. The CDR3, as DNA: TGTGCCAGCAGCGTAGGACAGGGGAACACTGAAGCTTTCTTT. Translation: CASSVGQGNTEAFF. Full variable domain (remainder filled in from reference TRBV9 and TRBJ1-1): DSGVTQTPKHLITATGQRVTLRCSPRSGDLSVYWYQQSLDQGLQFLIQYYNGEERAKGNILERFSAQQFPDLHSELNLSSLELGDSALYFCASSVGQGNTEAFFGQGTRLTVV.

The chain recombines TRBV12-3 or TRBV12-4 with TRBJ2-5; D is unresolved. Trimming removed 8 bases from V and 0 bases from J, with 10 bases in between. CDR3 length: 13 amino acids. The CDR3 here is CASGRRDQETQYF. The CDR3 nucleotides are TGTGCCAGCGGCCGCCGGGACCAAGAGACCCAGTACTTC.

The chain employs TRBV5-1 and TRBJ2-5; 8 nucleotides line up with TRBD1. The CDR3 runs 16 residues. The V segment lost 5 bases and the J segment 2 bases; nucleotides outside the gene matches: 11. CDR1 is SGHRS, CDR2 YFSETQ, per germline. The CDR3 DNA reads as TGCGCCAGCAGAACCTCGCCCGGGACAGGTCAAGAGACCCAGTACTTC. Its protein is CASRTSPGTGQETQYF.